Listed here are 14 T cell receptor beta chains from one sample, sequenced in a study of cytomegalovirus exposure and HLA in healthy donors. PCR involved 60 Vbeta and 13 Jbeta primers. The repertoire was sequenced with immunoSEQ multiplex PCR; TCRdb's copy has only in-frame clones and lacks some. The repertoire holds about 130,000 clones, with about 85% as singletons. Material for sequencing was PBMCs. The receptors derive from a man aged 18 to 29 in good health and CMV-seropositive.

This clone was counted once. This chain uses TRBV5-4 with TRBJ1-6, with 8 bases lining up with TRBD1. This CDR3 contains 15 residues. In germline, CDR1 is SGHNT, CDR2 YYREEE (reference sequence). Trimming at V came to 4 bases and at J to 10 bases, leaving 10 bases not matched to a gene. The CDR3 loop is CASSASGDRSSPLHF. Written as DNA, the CDR3 is TGTGCCAGCAGCGCGTCAGGGGACAGGAGCTCACCCCTCCACTTT.

The chain's CDR3 is CASTRGGSKNIQYF. CDR3 nucleotides: TGTGCCAGCACACGGGGGGGTTCCAAAAACATTCAGTACTTC. The chain has TRBV6-6 and TRBJ2-4; 8 positions match TRBD2. V gave up 7 bases and J gave up 2 bases; unmatched junction bases: 4. Germline assignment: CDR1 MNHNY and CDR2 SVGAGI (reference sequence). The length of the CDR3 is 14 residues.

The J gene is TRBJ2-1, the V gene TRBV4-1; no definite D call. Trimming removed 1 base at V and 2 bases at J, with 9 bases between. This CDR3 contains 15 residues. CDR1 MGHRA and CDR2 YSYEKL come from the germline V gene. The DNA of the CDR3 is TGCGCCAGCAGCCAAGGACTCTGGCCCTACAATGAGCAGTTCTTC. As protein: CASSQGLWPYNEQFF.

This clone was seen more than once but under ten times. This chain links TRBV2 with TRBJ1-2; D is possibly TRBD1 (5 bases). CDR3 length equals 12 residues. The germline gives CDR1 SNHLY, CDR2 FYNNEI. V was shortened by 6 bases and J by 4 bases, with 9 bases between the two germline ends. CDR3 sequence reads: CASRRDFYGYTF. Written as DNA, the CDR3 is TGTGCCAGCAGGAGGGACTTCTATGGCTACACCTTC.

The chain combines TRBV30 with TRBJ1-1; D is perhaps TRBD1 (5 bases). V lost 0 bases to trimming and J lost 8 bases, with 7 bases between them. The length of the CDR3 is 11 residues. Germline loops: CDR1 GTSNPN, CDR2 SVGIG (reference sequence). The CDR3 coding sequence is TGTGCCTGGAGTGTAGGGGCCGAAGCTTTCTTT. It codes for CAWSVGAEAFF.

This clone was seen a few times. This rearrangement joins TRBV19 to TRBJ2-7; no reliable D call. Germline lookup yields CDR1 LNHDA and CDR2 SQIVND (reference sequence). V was pared by 8 bases and J by 1 base, with 18 bases between. The CDR3 loop spans 15 amino acids. DNA for the CDR3: TGTGCCAGTGCCCCTTCGGGTCGGCGGTCCTACGAGCAGTACTTC. It yields the protein CASAPSGRRSYEQYF.

This clone was observed a few times. This chain joins TRBV6-5 and TRBJ2-6; possible D gene TRBD1, 7 bases. The germline V and J ends were trimmed by 3 bases and 1 base, with 10 bases remaining between them. CDR1 MNHEY and CDR2 SVGAGI come from the germline V gene. The CDR3 is made up of 16 amino acids. Here the CDR3 DNA reads TGTGCCAGCAGTTATCAGGGGGGTTCTGGGGCCAACGTCCTGACTTTC. Its protein product is CASSYQGGSGANVLTF.

V gene TRBV27 combines with J gene TRBJ1-2; the D gene is possibly TRBD1 (5 bases). Germline assignment: CDR1 MNHEY and CDR2 SMNVEV (reference sequence). Trimming stripped 6 bases from V and 8 bases from J, with 25 bases between. This CDR3 is built from 16 residues. Here the CDR3 reads CASRGQDGSPQGGYTF. DNA for the CDR3: TGTGCCAGCAGGGGCCAGGACGGATCCCCCCAGGGCGGCTACACCTTC.

This chain joins TRBV2 and TRBJ2-2; 9 nucleotides match TRBD1. V dropped 8 bases and J dropped 3; count of bases not matched to a gene: 7. Germline loops: CDR1 SNHLY, CDR2 FYNNEI. This CDR3 spans 15 amino acids. Here the CDR3 reads CASSPWTGDTGELFF. The CDR3 nucleotides read TGTGCCAGCTCACCTTGGACAGGGGACACCGGGGAGCTGTTTTTT.

V is TRBV7-9 and J is TRBJ1-3, with D tentatively TRBD1 (5 bases). V lost 5 bases and J lost 4, with 15 bases in between. The germline CDR1 and CDR2 sequences are SEHNR and FQNEAQ (reference sequence). The length of the CDR3 is 15 residues. The CDR3 DNA reads as TGTGCCAGCAGCCTGTATAGGGGTAACGGAAACACCATATATTTT. It yields the protein CASSLYRGNGNTIYF.

This rearrangement joins TRBV7-9 to TRBJ2-7, with D possibly matching TRBD1 (6 bases). The CDR3 sequence is 14 residues long. V was cut by 3 bases and J by 2 bases, with 11 bases left in between. CDR1 SEHNR and CDR2 FQNEAQ come from the germline V gene (reference sequence). The CDR3 nucleotides are TGTGCCAGCAGCTTGGGGACAACGACCTACGAGCAGTACTTC. The encoded protein is CASSLGTTTYEQYF.

The chain joins TRBV2 to TRBJ2-1; 8 nucleotides line up with TRBD2. Losses at the gene ends were 7 bases for V and 6 bases for J; bases not matched to a gene: 11. Germline V gene lookup returns CDR1 SNHLY and CDR2 FYNNEI. This CDR3 region has 15 residues. In DNA form, the CDR3 reads TGTGCCAGCACTCCCCGGGAGGGCCGGGCCAATGAGCAGTTCTTC. Its protein product is CASTPREGRANEQFF.

V usage is TRBV19 and J usage is TRBJ2-1; D gene uncertain. Germline V lookup: CDR1 LNHDA, CDR2 SQIVND (reference sequence). The CDR3 runs to 13 residues. Trimming stripped 0 bases from V and 11 bases from J, with 11 bases between. In nucleotides, the CDR3 is TGTGCCAGTAGTATAGATGCCCGAGGCAAGCAGTTCTTC. Translating it yields CASSIDARGKQFF. Complete variable domain (other parts from reference TRBV19 and TRBJ2-1): DGGITQSPKYLFRKEGQNVTLSCEQNLNHDAMYWYRQDPGQGLRLIYYSQIVNDFQKGDIAEGYSVSREKKESFPLTVTSAQKNPTAFYLCASSIDARGKQFFGPGTRLTVL.

The chain uses TRBV5-1 and TRBJ1-1; D is ambiguous. The germline gives CDR1 SGHRS, CDR2 YFSETQ. Deletions cut 6 bases from V and 1 base from J, with 13 bases between. The CDR3 is 14 residues long. CDR3 coding DNA: TGCGCCAGCACCCTCGACATTCGGAACACTGAAGCTTTCTTT. Protein product: CASTLDIRNTEAFF. Complete variable domain (other parts from reference TRBV5-1 and TRBJ1-1): KAGVTQTPRYLIKTRGQQVTLSCSPISGHRSVSWYQQTPGQGLQFLFEYFSETQRNKGNFPGRFSGRQFSNSRSEMNVSTLELGDSALYLCASTLDIRNTEAFFGQGTRLTVV.